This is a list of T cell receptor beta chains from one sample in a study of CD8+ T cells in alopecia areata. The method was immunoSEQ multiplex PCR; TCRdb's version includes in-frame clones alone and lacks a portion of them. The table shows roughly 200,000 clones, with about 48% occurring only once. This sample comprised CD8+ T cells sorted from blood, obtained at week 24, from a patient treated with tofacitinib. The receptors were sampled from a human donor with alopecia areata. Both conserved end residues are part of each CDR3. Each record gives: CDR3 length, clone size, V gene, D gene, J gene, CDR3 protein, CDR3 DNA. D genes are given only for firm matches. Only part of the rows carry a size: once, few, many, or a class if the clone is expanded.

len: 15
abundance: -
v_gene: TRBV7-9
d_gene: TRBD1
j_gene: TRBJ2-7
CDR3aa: CASSNTGTVAYEQYF
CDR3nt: TGTGCCAGCAGCAATACCGGGACAGTCGCCTACGAGCAGTACTTC

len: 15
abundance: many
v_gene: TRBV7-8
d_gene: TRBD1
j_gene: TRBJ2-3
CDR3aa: CASSTRQGHTDTQYF
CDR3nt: TGTGCCAGCAGCACTAGACAGGGCCACACAGATACGCAGTATTTT

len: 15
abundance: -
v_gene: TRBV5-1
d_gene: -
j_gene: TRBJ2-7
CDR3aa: CASSSFRDGTYEQYF
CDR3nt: TGCGCCAGCAGCTCCTTCCGGGACGGAACCTACGAGCAGTACTTC

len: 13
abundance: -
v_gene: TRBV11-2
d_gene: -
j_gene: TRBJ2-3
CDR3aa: CASSPHSTDTQYF
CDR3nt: TGTGCCAGCAGCCCCCATAGCACAGATACGCAGTATTTT

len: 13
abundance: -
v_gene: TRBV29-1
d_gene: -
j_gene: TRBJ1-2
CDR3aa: CSVVETANYGYTF
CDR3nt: TGCAGCGTTGTAGAAACAGCTAACTATGGCTACACCTTC

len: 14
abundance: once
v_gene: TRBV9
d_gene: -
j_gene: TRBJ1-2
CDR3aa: CASSVEGGWNGYTF
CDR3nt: TGTGCCAGCAGCGTAGAGGGGGGTTGGAATGGCTACACCTTC

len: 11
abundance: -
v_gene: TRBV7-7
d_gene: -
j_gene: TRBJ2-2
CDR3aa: CASRLNGELFF
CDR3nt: TGTGCCAGCAGGCTGAACGGGGAGCTGTTTTTT

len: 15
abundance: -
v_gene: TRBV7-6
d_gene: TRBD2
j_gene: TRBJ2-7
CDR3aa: CASSPLASGEDEQYF
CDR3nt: TGTGCCAGCAGCCCCCTAGCTAGCGGGGAAGACGAGCAGTACTTC

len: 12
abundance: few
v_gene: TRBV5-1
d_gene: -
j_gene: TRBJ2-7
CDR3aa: CASSAGSYEQYF
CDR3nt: TGCGCCAGCTCGGCGGGCTCCTACGAGCAGTACTTC

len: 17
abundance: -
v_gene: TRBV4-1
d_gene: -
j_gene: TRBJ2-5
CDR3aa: CASSQDPIEVAVETQYF
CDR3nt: TGCGCCAGCAGCCAAGACCCCATCGAGGTAGCGGTAGAGACCCAGTACTTC

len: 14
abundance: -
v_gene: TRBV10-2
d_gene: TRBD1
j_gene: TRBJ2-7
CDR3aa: CAISSGTGSYEQYF
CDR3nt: TGCGCCATATCCTCCGGGACAGGGTCCTACGAGCAGTACTTC

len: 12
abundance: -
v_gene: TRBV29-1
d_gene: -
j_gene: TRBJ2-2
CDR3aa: CSVVPNTGELFF
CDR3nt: TGCAGCGTTGTTCCTAACACCGGGGAGCTGTTTTTT

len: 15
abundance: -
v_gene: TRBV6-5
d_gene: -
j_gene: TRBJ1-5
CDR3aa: CASSPAGYSNQPQHF
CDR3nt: TGTGCCAGCAGCCCCGCCGGGTATAGCAATCAGCCCCAGCATTTT

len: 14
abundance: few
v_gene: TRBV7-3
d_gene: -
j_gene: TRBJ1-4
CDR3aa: CASSLLSLNEKLFF
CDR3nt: TGTGCCAGCAGCCTCCTATCTCTTAATGAAAAACTGTTTTTT

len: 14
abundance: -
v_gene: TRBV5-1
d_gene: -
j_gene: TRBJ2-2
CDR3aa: CASSENLISMELFF
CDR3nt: TGCGCCAGCAGCGAAAACCTTATCTCAATGGAGCTGTTTTTT

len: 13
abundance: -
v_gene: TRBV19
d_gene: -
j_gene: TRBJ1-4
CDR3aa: CASSIDTNEKLFF
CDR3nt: TGTGCCAGTAGTATCGATACTAATGAAAAACTGTTTTTT

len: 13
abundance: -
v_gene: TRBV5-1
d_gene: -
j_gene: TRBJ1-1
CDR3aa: CASSFNGGTEAFF
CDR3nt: TGCGCCAGCAGCTTCAATGGGGGCACTGAAGCTTTCTTT

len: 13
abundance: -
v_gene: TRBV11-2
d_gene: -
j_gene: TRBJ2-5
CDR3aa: CASSLNNGETQYF
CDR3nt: TGTGCCAGCAGCTTAAATAACGGCGAGACCCAGTACTTC

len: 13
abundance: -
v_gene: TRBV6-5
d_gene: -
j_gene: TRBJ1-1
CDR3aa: CASSYSGVTEAFF
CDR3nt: TGTGCCAGCAGTTACTCGGGGGTAACTGAAGCTTTCTTT

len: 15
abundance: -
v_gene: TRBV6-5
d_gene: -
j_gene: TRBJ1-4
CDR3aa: CASSPRQQTYEKLFF
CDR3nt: TGTGCCAGCAGTCCCCGGCAGCAGACGTATGAAAAACTGTTTTTT

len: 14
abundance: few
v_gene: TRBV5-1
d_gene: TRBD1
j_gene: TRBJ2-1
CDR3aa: CASSGDSPYNEQFF
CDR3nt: TGCGCCAGCAGCGGGGACAGCCCCTACAATGAGCAGTTCTTC

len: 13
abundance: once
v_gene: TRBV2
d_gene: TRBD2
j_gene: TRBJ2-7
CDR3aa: CASSLAGSYEQYF
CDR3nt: TGTGCCAGCAGCCTAGCGGGGTCCTACGAGCAGTACTTC

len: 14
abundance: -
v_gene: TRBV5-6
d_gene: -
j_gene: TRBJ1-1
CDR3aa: CASSREMMNTEAFF
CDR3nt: TGTGCCAGCAGTAGGGAGATGATGAACACTGAAGCTTTCTTT

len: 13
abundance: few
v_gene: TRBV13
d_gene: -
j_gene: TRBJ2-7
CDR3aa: CASSPGVIYEQYF
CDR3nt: TGTGCCAGCAGCCCAGGGGTGATCTACGAGCAGTACTTC

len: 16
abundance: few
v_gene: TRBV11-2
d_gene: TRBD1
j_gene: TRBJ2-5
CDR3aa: CASSSRTGTLQETQYF
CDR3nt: TGTGCCAGCAGCTCACGGACAGGGACTCTCCAAGAGACCCAGTACTTC

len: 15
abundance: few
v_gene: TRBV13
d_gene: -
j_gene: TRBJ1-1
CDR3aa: CASSPKPSMNTEAFF
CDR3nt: TGTGCCAGCAGCCCCAAGCCTTCCATGAACACTGAAGCTTTCTTT

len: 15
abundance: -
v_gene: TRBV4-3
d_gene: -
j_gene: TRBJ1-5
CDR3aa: CASSQDVRGLQPQHF
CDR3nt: TGCGCCAGCAGCCAAGATGTCCGGGGGCTTCAGCCCCAGCATTTT

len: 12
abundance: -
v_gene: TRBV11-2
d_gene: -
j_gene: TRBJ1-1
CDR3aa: CASSLGAPEAFF
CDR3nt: TGTGCCAGCAGCTTAGGGGCACCTGAAGCTTTCTTT

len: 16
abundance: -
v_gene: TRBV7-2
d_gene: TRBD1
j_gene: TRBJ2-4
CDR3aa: CASSFDRGLAKNIQYF
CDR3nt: TGTGCCAGCAGCTTCGACAGGGGGCTAGCCAAAAACATTCAGTACTTC

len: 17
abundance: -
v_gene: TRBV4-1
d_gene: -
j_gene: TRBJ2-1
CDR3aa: CASSQVATGSSYNEQFF
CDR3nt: TGCGCCAGCAGCCAAGTAGCCACAGGGAGCTCCTACAATGAGCAGTTCTTC

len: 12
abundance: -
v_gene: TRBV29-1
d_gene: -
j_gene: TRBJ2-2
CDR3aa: CSVRGGTGELFF
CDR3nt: TGCAGCGTTCGAGGGGGTACCGGGGAGCTGTTTTTT

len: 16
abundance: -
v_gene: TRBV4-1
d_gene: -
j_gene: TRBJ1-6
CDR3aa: CASSQLGSSYNSPLHF
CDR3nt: TGCGCCAGCAGCCAACTGGGGAGCTCCTATAATTCACCCCTCCACTTT

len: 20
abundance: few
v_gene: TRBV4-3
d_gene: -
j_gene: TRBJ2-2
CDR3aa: CASSQDRVQGSGFGPGELFF
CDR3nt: TGCGCCAGCAGCCAAGATCGGGTCCAGGGGTCTGGTTTTGGGCCCGGGGAGCTGTTTTTT

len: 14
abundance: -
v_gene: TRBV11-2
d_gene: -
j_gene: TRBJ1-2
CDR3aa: CASSQGTAPRGYTF
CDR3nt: TGTGCCAGCAGCCAAGGGACGGCCCCTAGGGGCTACACCTTC

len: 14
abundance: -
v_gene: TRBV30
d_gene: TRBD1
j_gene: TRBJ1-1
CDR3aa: CAWGFGTGDTEAFF
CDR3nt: TGTGCCTGGGGATTCGGGACAGGGGACACTGAAGCTTTCTTT

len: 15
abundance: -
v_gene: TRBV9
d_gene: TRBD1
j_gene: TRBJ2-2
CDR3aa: CASSTRQGGTGELFF
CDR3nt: TGTGCCAGCAGCACCCGACAGGGTGGGACCGGGGAGCTGTTTTTT

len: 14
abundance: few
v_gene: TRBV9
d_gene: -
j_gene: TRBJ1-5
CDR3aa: CASSPEGKNQPQHF
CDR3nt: TGTGCCAGCAGCCCCGAGGGCAAGAATCAGCCCCAGCATTTT

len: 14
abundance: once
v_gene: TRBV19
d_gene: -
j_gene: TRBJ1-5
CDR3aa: CASSMAMGNQPQHF
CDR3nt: TGTGCCAGTAGTATGGCAATGGGCAATCAGCCCCAGCATTTT

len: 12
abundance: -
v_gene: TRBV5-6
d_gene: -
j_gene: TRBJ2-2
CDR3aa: CASRDGGGELFF
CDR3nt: TGTGCCAGCAGGGATGGCGGCGGGGAGCTGTTTTTT

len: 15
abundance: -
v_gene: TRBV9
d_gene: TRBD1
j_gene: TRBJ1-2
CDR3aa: CASSVGTGANYGYTF
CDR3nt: TGTGCCAGCAGCGTGGGGACAGGGGCCAACTATGGCTACACCTTC

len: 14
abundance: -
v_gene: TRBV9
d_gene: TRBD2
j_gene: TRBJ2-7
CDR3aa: CASSSYGGAYEQYF
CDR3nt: TGTGCCAGCAGCTCGTACGGGGGGGCCTACGAGCAGTACTTC

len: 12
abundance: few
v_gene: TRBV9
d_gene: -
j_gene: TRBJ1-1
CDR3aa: CASSVLEAEAFF
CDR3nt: TGTGCCAGCAGCGTATTGGAAGCAGAGGCTTTCTTT

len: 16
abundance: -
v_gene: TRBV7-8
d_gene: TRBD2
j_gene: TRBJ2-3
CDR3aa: CASSKGSGGETDTQYF
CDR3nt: TGTGCCAGCAGCAAAGGCAGCGGGGGGGAAACAGATACGCAGTATTTT

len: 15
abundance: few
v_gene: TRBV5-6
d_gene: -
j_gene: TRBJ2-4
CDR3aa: CASSPVNLAKNIQYF
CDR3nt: TGTGCCAGCAGCCCCGTTAACCTAGCCAAAAACATTCAGTACTTC

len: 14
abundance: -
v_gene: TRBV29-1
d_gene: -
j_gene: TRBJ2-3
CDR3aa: CSVEDRGRVDTQYF
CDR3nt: TGCAGCGTTGAAGATCGGGGTAGGGTGGATACGCAGTATTTT

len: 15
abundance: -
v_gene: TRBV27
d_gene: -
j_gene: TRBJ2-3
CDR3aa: CASRPGLYLTDTQYF
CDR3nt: TGTGCCAGCAGACCCGGACTTTACCTCACAGATACGCAGTATTTT

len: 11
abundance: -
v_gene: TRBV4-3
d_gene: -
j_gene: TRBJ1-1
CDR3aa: CASSGNTEAFF
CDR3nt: TGCGCCAGCAGCGGGAACACTGAAGCTTTCTTT

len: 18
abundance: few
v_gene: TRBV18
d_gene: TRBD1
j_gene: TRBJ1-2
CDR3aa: CASSLGSDRGRANYGYTF
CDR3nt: TGTGCCAGCTCACTGGGCTCGGACAGGGGGAGAGCTAACTATGGCTACACCTTC

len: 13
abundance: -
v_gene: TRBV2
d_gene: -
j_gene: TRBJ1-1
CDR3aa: CASSAKEGTEAFF
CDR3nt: TGTGCCAGCAGTGCCAAAGAGGGCACTGAAGCTTTCTTT

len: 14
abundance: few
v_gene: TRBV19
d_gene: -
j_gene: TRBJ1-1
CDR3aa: CASRQTEGDTEAFF
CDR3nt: TGTGCCAGTCGACAGACAGAGGGGGACACTGAAGCTTTCTTT

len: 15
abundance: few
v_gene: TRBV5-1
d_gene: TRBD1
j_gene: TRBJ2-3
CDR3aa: CASNLGQAGADTQYF
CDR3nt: TGCGCCAGCAACCTCGGACAGGCAGGGGCAGATACGCAGTATTTT

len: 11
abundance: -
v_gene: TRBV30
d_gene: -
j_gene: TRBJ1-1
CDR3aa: CAWSLSSEAFF
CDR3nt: TGTGCCTGGAGTTTGTCATCCGAAGCTTTCTTT

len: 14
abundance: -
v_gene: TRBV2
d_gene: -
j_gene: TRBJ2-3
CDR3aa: CASNSGTAPDTQYF
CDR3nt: TGTGCCAGCAACTCCGGGACTGCCCCTGATACGCAGTATTTT

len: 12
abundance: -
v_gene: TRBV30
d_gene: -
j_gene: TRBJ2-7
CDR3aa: CAWKFPAYEQYF
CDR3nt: TGTGCCTGGAAGTTCCCCGCCTACGAGCAGTACTTC

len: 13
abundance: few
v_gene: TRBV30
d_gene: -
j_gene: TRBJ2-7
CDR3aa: CAWSPGGGYEQYF
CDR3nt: TGTGCCTGGAGTCCTGGAGGTGGGTACGAGCAGTACTTC

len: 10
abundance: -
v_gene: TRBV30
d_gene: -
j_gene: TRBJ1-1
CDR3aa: CAWKGAEAFF
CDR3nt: TGTGCCTGGAAGGGGGCTGAAGCTTTCTTT

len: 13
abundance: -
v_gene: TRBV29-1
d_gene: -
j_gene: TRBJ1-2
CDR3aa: CSVDDGNSYGYTF
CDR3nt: TGCAGCGTTGATGACGGGAACTCCTATGGCTACACCTTC